These T cell receptor beta chains were read from a single sample in a study of T-cell reconstitution after alpha-beta-depleted transplantation in children. TCRdb recomputed calls from the PCR reads with MiXCR, one row per CDR3 protein. This table has fewer than 150,000 distinct CDR3 sequences, roughly 10% appearing once. Specimen: PBMCs, mostly from graft donor cells, collected 180 days after TCRalphabeta/CD19-depleted stem cell transplant. Source of these receptors: a girl under two years old who had a stem cell transplant for combined immunodeficiency, so the T cells may come from the graft donor. The conserved cysteine and the conserved F or W are not part of the CDR3 here. Not all rows give a size; the values are once, few, many and, for expanded clones, a class.

size: few; V: TRBV19; CDR3: ASSILGYNEQF
size: .; V: TRBV29-1; CDR3: SVERGNTEAF
size: few; V: TRBV10-3; CDR3: AISEGTVYNSPLH
size: few; V: TRBV9; CDR3: ASSVGGQWNTEAF
size: few; V: TRBV12-3/TRBV12-4; CDR3: ASSPRGRLYGYT
size: few; V: TRBV2; CDR3: ASSGTGGRETQY
size: .; V: TRBV20-1; CDR3: SASGALAGVGNEQF
size: .; V: TRBV5-1; CDR3: ASSRKGSSYNSPLH
size: .; V: TRBV20-1; CDR3: SARDKGLRALGSYEQY
size: many; V: TRBV5-1; CDR3: ASSMTGASGDTQY
size: .; V: TRBV10-3; CDR3: AISESGGFRDEQY
size: many; V: TRBV28; CDR3: ASRLGQFSNQPQH
size: few; V: TRBV5-1; CDR3: ASSFLTGAPYEQY
size: .; V: TRBV20-1; CDR3: SAFLHTGELF
size: .; V: TRBV29-1; CDR3: SVVQGGGYGYT
size: many; V: TRBV20-1; CDR3: SARTDRSWAEQY
size: few; V: TRBV5-1; CDR3: ASSLRTWGNSPLH
size: few; V: TRBV20-1; CDR3: SAARCGANVLT
size: .; V: TRBV10-3; CDR3: AISARTPYEQY
size: many; V: TRBV7-9; CDR3: ASSSFHRDDYT
size: few; V: TRBV3-1; CDR3: ASSQDALTHNEQF
size: .; V: TRBV12-3/TRBV12-4; CDR3: ASSTGSTSGELF
size: .; V: TRBV12-3/TRBV12-4; CDR3: ASSGGIYSSYNEQF
size: few; V: TRBV7-9; CDR3: ASSWTIMNEQY
size: few; V: TRBV15; CDR3: ATSRDLGHYGYT
size: .; V: TRBV29-1; CDR3: SVQGAIEQF
size: few; V: TRBV20-1; CDR3: SARIAGPYNEQF
size: many; V: TRBV7-2; CDR3: ASSLVYEQY
size: few; V: TRBV5-1; CDR3: ASSLRQGEDSPLH
size: .; V: TRBV12-3/TRBV12-4; CDR3: ASSPGGGASGEQY
size: many; V: TRBV5-1; CDR3: ASSLVAGNTGELF
size: many; V: TRBV5-6; CDR3: ASSFRTSGRVYEQY
size: many; V: TRBV20-1; CDR3: SAANSGANVLT
size: many; V: TRBV9; CDR3: ASSVEAGNQPQH
size: few; V: TRBV2; CDR3: ASRLVRVEQF
size: .; V: TRBV5-5; CDR3: ASSRLGRGQAYEQY
size: .; V: TRBV24-1; CDR3: ATSDSSAAVWNYGYT
size: .; V: TRBV7-9; CDR3: ASSPPTAALGETQY
size: .; V: TRBV28; CDR3: ASIGGSYGYT
size: few; V: TRBV12-3/TRBV12-4; CDR3: ASSSFSGGLGTDTQY
size: .; V: TRBV19; CDR3: ASKRTGGTSGANVLT